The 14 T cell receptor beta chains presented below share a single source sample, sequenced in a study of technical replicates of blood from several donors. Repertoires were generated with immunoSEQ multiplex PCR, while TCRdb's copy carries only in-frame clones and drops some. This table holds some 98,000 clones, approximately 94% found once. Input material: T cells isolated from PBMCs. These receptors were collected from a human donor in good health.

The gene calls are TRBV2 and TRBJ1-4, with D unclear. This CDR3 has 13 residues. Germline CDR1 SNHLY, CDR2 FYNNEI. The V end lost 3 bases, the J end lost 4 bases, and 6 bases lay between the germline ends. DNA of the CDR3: TGTGCCAGCAGTGATCAGGTTAATGAAAAACTGTTTTTT. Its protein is CASSDQVNEKLFF. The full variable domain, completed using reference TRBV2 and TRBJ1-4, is EPEVTQTPSHQVTQMGQEVILRCVPISNHLYFYWYRQILGQKVEFLVSFYNNEISEKSEIFDDQFSVERPDGSNFTLKIRSTKLEDSAMYFCASSDQVNEKLFFGSGTQLSVL.

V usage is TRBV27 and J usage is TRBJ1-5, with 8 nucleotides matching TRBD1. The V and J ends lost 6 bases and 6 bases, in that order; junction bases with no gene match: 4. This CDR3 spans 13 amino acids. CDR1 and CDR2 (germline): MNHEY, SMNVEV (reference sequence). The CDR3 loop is CASSRQGTQPQHF. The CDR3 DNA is TGTGCCAGCAGCCGACAGGGGACTCAGCCCCAGCATTTT.

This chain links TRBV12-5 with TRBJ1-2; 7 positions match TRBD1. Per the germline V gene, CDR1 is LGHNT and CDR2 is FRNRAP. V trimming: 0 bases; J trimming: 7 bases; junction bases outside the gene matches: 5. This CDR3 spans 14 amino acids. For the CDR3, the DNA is TGTGCTAGTGGTTTGGTGAGGCAGGGGGGTGGCTACACCTTC. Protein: CASGLVRQGGGYTF.

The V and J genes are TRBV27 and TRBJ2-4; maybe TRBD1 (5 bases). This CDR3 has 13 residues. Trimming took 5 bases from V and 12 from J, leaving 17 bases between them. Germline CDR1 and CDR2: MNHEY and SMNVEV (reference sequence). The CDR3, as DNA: TGTGCCAGCAGTCAAGCAGGGATTCAGGATCAGTACTTC. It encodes CASSQAGIQDQYF.

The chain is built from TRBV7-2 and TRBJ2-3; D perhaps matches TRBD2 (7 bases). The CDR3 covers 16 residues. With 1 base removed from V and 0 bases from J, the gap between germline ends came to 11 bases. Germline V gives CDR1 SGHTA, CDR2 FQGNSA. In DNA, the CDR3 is TGTGCCAGCAGCTTAGTAGGGGGAGGGAGCACAGATACGCAGTATTTT. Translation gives CASSLVGGGSTDTQYF.

The CDR3: CASSLNEEMETQYF. The CDR3 region has the DNA TGTGCCAGCAGCTTAAACGAGGAAATGGAGACCCAGTACTTC. This chain uses TRBV7-9 with TRBJ2-5; no clear D. The CDR3 loop spans 14 amino acids. The V gene lost 2 bases and the J gene lost 5 bases, with 12 bases spanning the gap. Per germline, CDR1 SEHNR and CDR2 FQNEAQ (reference sequence).

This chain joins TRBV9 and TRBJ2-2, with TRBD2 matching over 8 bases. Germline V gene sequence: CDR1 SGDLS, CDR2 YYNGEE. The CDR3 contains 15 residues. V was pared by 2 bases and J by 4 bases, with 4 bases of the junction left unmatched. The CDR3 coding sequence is TGTGCCAGCAGCGTCGCGGGGGGCGGCACCGGGGAGCTGTTTTTT. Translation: CASSVAGGGTGELFF. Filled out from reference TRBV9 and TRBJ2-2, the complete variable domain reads DSGVTQTPKHLITATGQRVTLRCSPRSGDLSVYWYQQSLDQGLQFLIQYYNGEERAKGNILERFSAQQFPDLHSELNLSSLELGDSALYFCASSVAGGGTGELFFGEGSRLTVL.

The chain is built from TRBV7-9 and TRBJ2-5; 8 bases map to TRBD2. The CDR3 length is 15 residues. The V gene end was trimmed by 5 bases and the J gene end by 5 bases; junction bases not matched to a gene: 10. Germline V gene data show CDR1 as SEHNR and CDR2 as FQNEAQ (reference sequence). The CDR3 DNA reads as TGTGCCAGCAGCCACCCGGGAGGGCCGGGGGAGACCCAGTACTTC. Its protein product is CASSHPGGPGETQYF.

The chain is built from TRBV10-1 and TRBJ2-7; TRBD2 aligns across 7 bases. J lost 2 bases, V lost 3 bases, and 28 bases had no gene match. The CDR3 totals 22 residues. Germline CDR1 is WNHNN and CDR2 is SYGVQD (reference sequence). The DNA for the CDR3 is TGCGCCAGCAGTGATCCCCGAACAACGATCAACCGGGAGGTGAACTTGCCCTACGAGCAGTACTTC. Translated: CASSDPRTTINREVNLPYEQYF.

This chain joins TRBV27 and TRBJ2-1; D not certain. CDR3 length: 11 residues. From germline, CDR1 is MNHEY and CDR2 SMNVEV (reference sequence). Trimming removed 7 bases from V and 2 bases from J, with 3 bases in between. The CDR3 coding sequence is TGTGCCAGCACTGCCTACAATGAGCAGTTCTTC. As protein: CASTAYNEQFF.

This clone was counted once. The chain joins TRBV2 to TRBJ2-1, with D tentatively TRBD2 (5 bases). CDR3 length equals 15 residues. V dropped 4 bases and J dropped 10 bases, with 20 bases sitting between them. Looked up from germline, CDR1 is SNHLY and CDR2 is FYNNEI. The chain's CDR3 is CASSGGLSPEREQFF. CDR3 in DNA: TGTGCCAGCAGTGGCGGGTTGAGCCCCGAGCGGGAGCAGTTCTTC.

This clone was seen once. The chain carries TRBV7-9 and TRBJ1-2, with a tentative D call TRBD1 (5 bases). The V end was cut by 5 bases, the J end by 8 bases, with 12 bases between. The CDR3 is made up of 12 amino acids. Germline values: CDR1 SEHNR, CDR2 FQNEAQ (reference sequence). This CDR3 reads CASSHLRGGYTF. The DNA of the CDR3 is TGTGCCAGCAGCCATCTAAGGGGCGGCTACACCTTC.

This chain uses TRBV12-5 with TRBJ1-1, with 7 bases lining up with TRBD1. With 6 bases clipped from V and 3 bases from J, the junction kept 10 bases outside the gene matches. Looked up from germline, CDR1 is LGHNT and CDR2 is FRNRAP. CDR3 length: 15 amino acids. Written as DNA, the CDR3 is TGTGCTAGTGGACCTCTGACAGGGTGGCACACTGAAGCTTTCTTT. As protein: CASGPLTGWHTEAFF.

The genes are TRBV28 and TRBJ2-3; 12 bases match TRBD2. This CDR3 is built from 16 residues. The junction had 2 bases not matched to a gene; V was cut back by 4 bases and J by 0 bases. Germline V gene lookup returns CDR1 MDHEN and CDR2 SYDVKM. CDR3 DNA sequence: TGTGCCAGCAGTTCTGGGACTAGCGGGAGCACAGATACGCAGTATTTT. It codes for CASSSGTSGSTDTQYF.